This T cell receptor (beta chain) stems from a study of T cells in localized non-small cell lung cancer (dated by TCRdb to about 2020). Regarding the complete study: The study analyzed T cell repertoires of over 200 early-stage NSCLC patients, comparing tumors and uninvolved tumor-adjacent lungs. The cohort was made up of around 250 treatment-naive NSCLC patients whose localized lung tumors had been resected. Of the NSCLC patients, about 130 were male and around 99 were female, and the mean age was about 69 years.

Broader findings and caveats from the paper: Longer overall survival was associated with higher T cell density in blood, whereas shorter survival was associated with higher clonality in adjacent lung. Because multi-region sequencing of the tumors was not done, intratumor heterogeneity could not be ruled out. A median of approximately 53 of the top 100 tumor clones turned up in the paired uninvolved adjacent lung, and about 28 of those clones also ranked among the top 100 of that same adjacent lung. Uninvolved tumor-adjacent lung showed the highest T cell clonality, higher than tumor, which suggests more focused antigenic responses in the uninvolved tumor-adjacent lung. Because the study design was exploratory, TCR variables were selected using unadjusted p-values without false-discovery rate correction.

This clone was detected a few times. No cognate antigen has been identified for it. No much larger clone is present one base from it, and per-base qualities are unavailable. At diagnosis, peripheral blood, uninvolved tumor-adjacent lung and tumor were collected and stored as a combination of fresh-frozen and FFPE material. For TCR repertoire profiling, the blood samples were analyzed as peripheral blood mononuclear cells. The immunoSEQ Assay was used to sequence TCR beta CDR3 regions from DNA. Under the source paper's analysis protocol: T cell density was computed as TCR beta template counts normalized to usable DNA estimated by amplifying housekeeping genes. The preseqR package was used to estimate richness by extrapolating to 400,000 templates for PBMC samples and to 120,000 templates for tissue samples. Clonality was defined by subtracting Pielou's evenness from one. To identify tissue-enriched TCRs, differential abundance testing was run on productive amino-acid clonotypes with a minimum total count of 5 and an alpha of 0.1. Repertoire overlap between compartments was quantified with the Jaccard Index and Morisita Overlap Index. GLIPH clustered TCR beta CDR3s with public tetramer-defined viral CDR3s; viral motifs required at least three viral sequences plus V-gene enrichment. Held by TCRdb, this immuneACCESS table contains in-frame sequences only and omits some clones. Under half of the omission traces to an unresolved V gene where checked; the cause of the rest is unknown. That table furnishes V, J and clone size, whereas the DNA furnished D and trimming. This sample holds about 13,000 clones; about 82% were observed only once. The top ten clones comprise 50% to 75% of the sample.

V drops 1 base and J drops 0 bases, leaving 13 bases in between. CDR1 is given as LNHDA and CDR2 as SQIVND, both from the germline V gene (reference sequence). Including cysteine and phenylalanine, the CDR3 has 17 amino acids. The entry retains the CDR3 DNA only, 51 bases that are in frame from base 1. This TCR was recovered from a male donor aged 60 or over with stage III lung adenocarcinoma. The sequence joins TRBV19 to TRBJ1-3; no D gene call is confident. The starting material was peripheral blood, obtained before any cancer treatment. The nucleotide sequence is TGTGCCAGTAGTATAGGAGCATTTGCTGGCTCTGGAAACACCATATATTTT. Its amino acids are CASSIGAFAGSGNTIYF.